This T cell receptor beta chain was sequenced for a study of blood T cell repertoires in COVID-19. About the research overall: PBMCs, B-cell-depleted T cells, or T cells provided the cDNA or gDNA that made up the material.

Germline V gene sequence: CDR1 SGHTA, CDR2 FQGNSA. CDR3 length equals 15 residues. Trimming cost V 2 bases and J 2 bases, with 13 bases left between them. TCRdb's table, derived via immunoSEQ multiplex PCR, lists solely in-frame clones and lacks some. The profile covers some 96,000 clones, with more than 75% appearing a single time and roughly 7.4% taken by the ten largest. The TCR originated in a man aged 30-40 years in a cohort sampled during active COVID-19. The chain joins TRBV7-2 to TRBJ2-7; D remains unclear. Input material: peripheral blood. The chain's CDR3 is CASSLSLPGPYEQYF. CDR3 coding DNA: TGTGCCAGCAGCTTAAGCTTGCCAGGCCCCTACGAGCAGTACTTC.